One sample yielded the 20 T cell receptor beta chains listed below, sequenced in a study of blood T cell repertoires in COVID-19. TCRdb's table, derived via immunoSEQ multiplex PCR, lists solely in-frame clones and lacks some. Found here are fewer than 350,000 clones, about four fifths of them singletons; the top ten hold less than 3%. The specimen was peripheral blood. The receptors were sampled from a woman aged 55-70 years with active or convalescent COVID-19.

This clone has only a few counts. This chain links TRBV30 with TRBJ2-7; D is perhaps TRBD2 (7 bases). The CDR3 spans 16 residues. The V end lost 3 bases, the J end lost 9 bases, and 27 bases lay between the germline ends. Germline CDR1 reads GTSNPN; CDR2 reads SVGIG (reference sequence). The CDR3 DNA reads TGTGCCTGGAGCCCGTTCTACAGGGAGGGGTTCGGGGTGCAGTACTTC. Translating it yields CAWSPFYREGFGVQYF.

The rearrangement links TRBV7-2 to TRBJ1-2, with D possibly being TRBD1 (6 bases). CDR1 SGHTA and CDR2 FQGNSA come from the germline V gene. The ends were cut back, 0 bases at V and 2 bases at J, with 13 bases in the middle. The CDR3 spans 16 residues. The CDR3 loop reads CASSLAQGHRNYGYTF. The CDR3 DNA follows: TGTGCCAGCAGCTTAGCGCAGGGACACCGCAACTATGGCTACACCTTC.

The chain links TRBV6-5 to TRBJ2-5, with 10 bases fitting TRBD2. Trimming at V came to 7 bases and at J to 7 bases, leaving 9 bases not matched to a gene. Per the germline V gene, CDR1 is MNHEY and CDR2 is SVGAGI. The length of the CDR3 is 14 residues. The CDR3 loop is CASTSGGDLGTQYF. The CDR3 coding sequence is TGTGCCAGCACCAGCGGGGGGGACCTGGGGACCCAGTACTTC.

V usage is TRBV5-1 and J usage is TRBJ2-5, with 7 bases identical to TRBD2. Trimming at V came to 6 bases and at J to 1 base, leaving 6 bases not matched to a gene. CDR3 size: 14 residues. Germline V CDR1 and CDR2: SGHRS, YFSETQ. The CDR3 spells CASTLGGGQETQYF. The CDR3 coding sequence is TGCGCCAGCACCCTGGGCGGGGGCCAAGAGACCCAGTACTTC.

The chain is built from TRBV6-5 and TRBJ1-6, with 8 bases aligning to TRBD1. Losses at the gene ends were 7 bases for V and 7 bases for J; bases not matched to a gene: 9. The V gene's germline CDR1 is MNHEY and CDR2 SVGAGI. CDR3 length: 15 residues. The CDR3 nucleotides are TGTGCCAGCATCAGAGACAGGGGCGGGAATTCACCCCTCCACTTT. It translates to CASIRDRGGNSPLHF.

V and J are TRBV18 and TRBJ2-7, with TRBD1 matching over 7 bases. Germline CDR1 is KGHSH and CDR2 is LQKENI. The CDR3 is 16 amino acids. After removal of 3 bases from V and 5 bases from J, the junction contained 13 bases not matched to a gene. This CDR3 is CASSPVSATGLDEQYF. The CDR3 DNA follows: TGTGCCAGCTCACCTGTTTCCGCGACAGGGCTCGACGAGCAGTACTTC.

The chain carries TRBV11-2 and TRBJ2-3, with 8 positions matching TRBD1. Germline-derived CDR1 and CDR2 are SGHAT and FQNNGV. The CDR3 length is 16 residues. V shed 5 bases and J 1 base; nucleotides not matched to a gene: 8. The CDR3 region is CASSHDPQGGTDTQYF. DNA for the CDR3: TGTGCCAGCAGCCACGACCCACAGGGGGGCACAGATACGCAGTATTTT.

The chain recombines TRBV4-1 with TRBJ2-1; D is undetermined. Trimming stripped 0 bases from V and 9 bases from J, with 9 bases between. The CDR3 length is 13 residues. Germline V gives CDR1 MGHRA, CDR2 YSYEKL. DNA of the CDR3: TGCGCCAGCAGCCAAGATATTCGGGTTGAGCAGTTCTTC. Its protein product is CASSQDIRVEQFF.

The J gene is TRBJ2-2, the V gene TRBV9, with 7 bases that match TRBD2. The germline V gene has CDR1 SGDLS and CDR2 YYNGEE. The CDR3 runs to 16 residues. Trimming cost V 0 bases and J 4 bases; bases outside gene matches: 6. CDR3 bases: TGTGCCAGCAGCGTAGTGGACGGGGGGTCCACCGGGGAGCTGTTTTTT. Protein: CASSVVDGGSTGELFF.

This clone was counted only a few times. The sample has other DNA sequences that encode this CDR3 too. The rearrangement joins TRBV12-3 or TRBV12-4 to TRBJ2-7; D is unclear. CDR3 length equals 13 residues. The germline V and J ends were trimmed by 0 bases and 4 bases, with 7 bases remaining between them. The CDR3 bases are TGTGCCAGCAGTTTAGCTGCAGGTTACGAGCAGTACTTC. It encodes CASSLAAGYEQYF.

This clone was seen only once. One end of the junction does not line up with germline, which may come from a read error. V and J are TRBV2 and TRBJ1-3; maybe TRBD1 (6 bases). Germline lookup yields CDR1 SNHLY and CDR2 FYNNEI. The CDR3 sequence is 11 residues long. The CDR3 reads CASSGTSASTF. CDR3 nucleotides: TGTGCCAGCAGCGGGACAAGCGCCAGCACTTTT.

V usage is TRBV5-6 and J usage is TRBJ1-4, with D unclear. The germline V and J ends were trimmed by 0 bases and 8 bases, with 8 bases remaining between them. This CDR3 region has 13 residues. Germline V gene data show CDR1 as SGHDT and CDR2 as YYEEEE. CDR3: CASSLALEEKLFF. In DNA form, the CDR3 reads TGTGCCAGCAGCTTGGCCCTAGAAGAAAAACTGTTTTTT.

The table lists this clone with a count of one. The chain carries TRBV7-3 and TRBJ1-2, with 7 bases identical to TRBD1. The CDR3 is 13 amino acids. Germline V gene lookup returns CDR1 SGHTA and CDR2 FQGTGA. V was clipped by 5 bases and J by 4 bases; unmatched bases: 4. The CDR3 DNA reads TGTGCCAGCAGCCATCCAGGGGGCTATGGCTACACCTTC. Translation: CASSHPGGYGYTF.

About this clone: Other DNA sequences in this specimen translate into the identical CDR3. The rearrangement joins TRBV7-2 to TRBJ1-1; possibly TRBD1 for D (5 bases). The V end was cut by 1 base, the J end by 2 bases, with 11 bases between. The CDR3 runs 15 residues. CDR1 SGHTA and CDR2 FQGNSA come from the germline V gene. The CDR3 coding sequence is TGTGCCAGCAGCTTAGTAAGAAGGGGAAACACTGAAGCTTTCTTT. This codes for CASSLVRRGNTEAFF. The full variable domain, with the rest looked up from reference TRBV7-2 and TRBJ1-1, is GAGVSQSPSNKVTEKGKDVELRCDPISGHTALYWYRQSLGQGLEFLIYFQGNSAPDKSGLPSDRFSAERTGGSVSTLTIQRTQQEDSAVYLCASSLVRRGNTEAFFGQGTRLTVV.

The chain uses TRBV29-1 and TRBJ2-3; D is uncertain. Germline lookup yields CDR1 SQVTM and CDR2 ANQGSEA. The CDR3 contains 13 residues. Trimming stripped 6 bases from V and 3 bases from J, with 13 bases between. CDR3 bases: TGCAGCGTCCATAGCCCCCGGACAGATACGCAGTATTTT. It encodes CSVHSPRTDTQYF.

This sequence joins TRBV6-5 and TRBJ2-1; no definite D call. The CDR3 is 14 amino acids. Germline CDR1 and CDR2: MNHEY and SVGAGI. Deletions cut 2 bases from V and 4 bases from J, with 9 bases between. CDR3: CASSYASVYNEQFF. CDR3 DNA: TGTGCCAGCAGTTACGCGTCTGTATACAATGAGCAGTTCTTC.

The genes are TRBV7-3 and TRBJ2-2; D remains ambiguous. The CDR3 runs 14 residues. Trimming removed 2 bases from V and 4 bases from J, with 8 bases in between. Per germline, CDR1 SGHTA and CDR2 FQGTGA. The CDR3 DNA follows: TGTGCCAGCAGCTTATCGCCGGGCACCGGGGAGCTGTTTTTT. This gives the protein CASSLSPGTGELFF.

The rearrangement links TRBV6-5 to TRBJ2-7; 10 bases fit TRBD2. CDR1 is MNHEY and CDR2 is SVGAGI in the germline V gene. The CDR3 sequence is 14 residues long. The V segment lost 5 bases and the J segment 2 bases; nucleotides outside the gene matches: 3. The CDR3 nucleotides are TGTGCCAGCAGTACGAGCGGGGGGGCCTACGAGCAGTACTTC. It encodes CASSTSGGAYEQYF.

The CDR3 bases are TGTGCCAGCAGCCAGTACGGGGGCGGGAGCTCTGGGGCCAACGTCCTGACTTTC. As protein: CASSQYGGGSSGANVLTF. The rearrangement joins TRBV7-6 to TRBJ2-6, with D possibly being TRBD2 (7 bases). Germline V CDR1 and CDR2: SGHVS, FNYEAQ. The CDR3 consists of 18 residues. V dropped 5 bases and J dropped 0 bases, with 17 bases sitting between them.

The chain carries TRBV6-5 and TRBJ2-6, with D perhaps TRBD2 (5 bases). The germline V gene has CDR1 MNHEY and CDR2 SVGAGI. The CDR3 totals 15 residues. The ends were cut back, 4 bases at V and 1 base at J, with 8 bases in the middle. CDR3 DNA sequence: TGTGCCAGCAGTTTGCTAGCTTCTGGGGCCAACGTCCTGACTTTC. This encodes CASSLLASGANVLTF.